Presented here are 11 T cell receptor beta chains from one specimen sequenced in a study of blood T cells in healthy people across ages. A sample-barcoded 5' primer and a J-beta primer mix were used in a second PCR of roughly 7 to 11 cycles. TCRdb used MiXCR to reprocess the 5' RACE reads, holding one entry per CDR3 protein. Of around 1,000,000 distinct CDR3 sequences listed, approximately 25% are singletons. This same sample was also taken into another study, of T cells of mothers and their children.

The sequencing input was blood. The source of these receptors is a girl aged 2-10 years in good health.

This clonotype was seen a few times. The V gene is TRBV29-1, the J gene TRBJ1-5, with 8 bases lining up with TRBD1. This CDR3 spans 14 amino acids. V shed 6 bases and J 0 bases; nucleotides not matched to a gene: 4. Germline lookup yields CDR1 SQVTM and CDR2 ANQGSEA. CDR3: CSVLTGVSNQPQHF. In nucleotides, the CDR3 is TGCAGCGTCCTGACAGGGGTTAGCAATCAGCCCCAGCATTTT.

V is TRBV5-6 and J is TRBJ2-1; the match to TRBD2 covers 12 bases. Germline V CDR1 and CDR2: SGHDT, YYEEEE. The CDR3 is 17 amino acids. V lost 3 bases, J lost 2 bases, and 6 bases stayed unmatched. In nucleotides, the CDR3 is TGTGCCAGCAGCTGGATGACTAGCGGGGGACCCTACAATGAGCAGTTCTTC. This codes for CASSWMTSGGPYNEQFF.

Only a few counts were recorded for this clonotype. The rearrangement joins TRBV29-1 to TRBJ2-7; D is possibly TRBD2 (6 bases). CDR3 size: 14 residues. CDR1 is SQVTM and CDR2 is ANQGSEA in the germline V gene. V shed 3 bases and J shed 1 base, with 13 bases lying between them. The CDR3 reads CSVDPSGGSYEQYF. CDR3 bases: TGCAGCGTTGACCCCTCCGGGGGTTCCTACGAGCAGTACTTC.

This clonotype has a handful of counts. The gene calls are TRBV6-2 or TRBV6-3 and TRBJ2-5, with TRBD2 matching 10 bases. The J call may be faulty, since TRBJ2-1 better matches the DNA end. Germline loops: CDR1 MNHEY, CDR2 SVGEGT. This CDR3 has 12 residues. CDR3 protein: CASNQAGGEQFF. CDR3 nucleotides: TGTGCCAGCAACCAAGCGGGGGGGGAGCAGTTCTTC.

This clonotype was recorded once. The chain uses TRBV4-2 and TRBJ2-5; TRBD2 aligns across 7 bases. The J call may be wrong; the DNA end is better matched by TRBJ2-7. The CDR3 is 17 amino acids. Per germline, CDR1 LGHNA and CDR2 YNFKEQ. Written as DNA, the CDR3 is TGTGCCAGCAGCCAAGAATCGCCAGCGGGATTGAGTTACGAGCAGTACTTC. The encoded protein is CASSQESPAGLSYEQYF.

The V call is TRBV28, the J call TRBJ2-1, with unresolved D. Looked up from germline, CDR1 is MDHEN and CDR2 is SYDVKM. The CDR3 contains 15 residues. V lost 2 bases to trimming and J lost 1 base, with 9 bases between them. The CDR3 reads CASSLALRSYNEQFF. CDR3 coding DNA: TGTGCCAGCAGTTTAGCTCTGAGGTCCTACAATGAGCAGTTCTTC.

The chain's CDR3 is CASLTTSGGRETQYF. The CDR3 coding sequence is TGTGCCAGCCTGACGACTAGCGGGGGAAGGGAGACCCAGTACTTC. The chain carries TRBV12-3 or TRBV12-4 and TRBJ2-5; the match to TRBD2 covers 12 bases. Unmatched junction bases numbered 9, after V lost 8 bases and J lost 5 bases. CDR3 length: 15 residues.

This chain joins TRBV7-9 and TRBJ2-5; the D call may be TRBD1 or TRBD2 (5 bases each). TRBJ2-7 explains the end of the DNA better; the J call may be wrong. The CDR3 has 14 amino acids. Germline CDR1 is SEHNR and CDR2 is FQNEAQ (reference sequence). The CDR3 sequence is CASSDRDGPYEQYF. The CDR3 DNA sequence: TGTGCCAGCAGCGACCGGGACGGTCCCTACGAGCAGTACTTC.

This sequence joins TRBV28 and TRBJ2-3; 14 bases fit TRBD2. The CDR3 sequence is 16 residues long. Germline CDR1 is MDHEN and CDR2 is SYDVKM. V lost 3 bases, J lost 6 bases, and 5 bases stayed unmatched. The DNA of the CDR3 is TGTGCCAGCAGTTTTGGGGGACTAGCGGGAGCCGATACGCAGTATTTT. Translating it yields CASSFGGLAGADTQYF.

The gene calls are TRBV5-5 and TRBJ2-1, with 7 positions matching TRBD2. V gave up 1 base and J gave up 7 bases; unmatched junction bases: 8. This CDR3 is 15 amino acids long. Germline V gene lookup returns CDR1 SGHKS and CDR2 YYEKEE (reference sequence). The DNA of the CDR3 is TGTGCCAGCAGCTTGTTTGGACTAGAGGGGAATGAGCAGTTCTTC. Amino acid sequence: CASSLFGLEGNEQFF. The full variable domain, its missing parts supplied by reference TRBV5-5 and TRBJ2-1, is DAGVTQSPTHLIKTRGQQVTLRCSPISGHKSVSWYQQVLGQGPQFIFQYYEKEERGRGNFPDRFSARQFPNYSSELNVNALLLGDSALYLCASSLFGLEGNEQFFGPGTRLTVL.

J is TRBJ2-3 and V is TRBV7-8; the match to TRBD1 covers 7 bases. This CDR3 region has 15 residues. The V segment lost 3 bases and the J segment 0 bases; nucleotides outside the gene matches: 3. CDR1 and CDR2 (germline): SGHVS, FQNEAQ. CDR3 DNA: TGTGCCAGCAGCTTTGGACAGGTCAGCACAGATACGCAGTATTTT. It codes for CASSFGQVSTDTQYF.